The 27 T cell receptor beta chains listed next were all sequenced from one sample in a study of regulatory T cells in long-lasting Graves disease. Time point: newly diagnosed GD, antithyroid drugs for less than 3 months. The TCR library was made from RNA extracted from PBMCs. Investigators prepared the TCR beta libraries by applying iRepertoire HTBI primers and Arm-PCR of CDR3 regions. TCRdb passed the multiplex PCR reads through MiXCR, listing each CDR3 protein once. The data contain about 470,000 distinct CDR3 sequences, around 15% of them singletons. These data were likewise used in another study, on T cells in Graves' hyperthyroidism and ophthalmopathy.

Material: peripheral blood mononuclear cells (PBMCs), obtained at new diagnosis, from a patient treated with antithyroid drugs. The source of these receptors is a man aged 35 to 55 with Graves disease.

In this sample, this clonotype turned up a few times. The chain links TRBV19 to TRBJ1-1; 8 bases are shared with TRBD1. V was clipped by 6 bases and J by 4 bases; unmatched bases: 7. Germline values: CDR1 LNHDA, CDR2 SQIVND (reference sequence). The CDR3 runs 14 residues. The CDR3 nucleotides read TGTGCCAGTAGGTGGACAGGGAGGATCACTGAAGCTTTCTTT. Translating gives CASRWTGRITEAFF.

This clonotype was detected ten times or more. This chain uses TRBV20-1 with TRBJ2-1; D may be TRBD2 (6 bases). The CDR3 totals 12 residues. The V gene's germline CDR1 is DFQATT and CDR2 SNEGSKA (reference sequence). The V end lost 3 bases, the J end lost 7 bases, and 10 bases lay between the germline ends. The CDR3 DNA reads TGCAGTGCTAGGTGGGACTTTAATGAGCAGTTCTTC. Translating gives CSARWDFNEQFF.

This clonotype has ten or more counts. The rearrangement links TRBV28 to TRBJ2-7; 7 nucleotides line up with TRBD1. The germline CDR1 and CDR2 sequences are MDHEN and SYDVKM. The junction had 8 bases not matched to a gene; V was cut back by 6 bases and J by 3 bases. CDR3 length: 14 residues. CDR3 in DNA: TGTGCCAGCAGCTTGACAGGGAGTCTCTACGAGCAGTACTTC. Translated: CASSLTGSLYEQYF.

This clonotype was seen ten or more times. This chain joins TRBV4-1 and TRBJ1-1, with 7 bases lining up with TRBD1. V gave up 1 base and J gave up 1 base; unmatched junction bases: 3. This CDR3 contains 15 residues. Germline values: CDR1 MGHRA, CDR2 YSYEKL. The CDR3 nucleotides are TGCGCCAGCAGCCAAGTACAGGGGCGGAACACTGAAGCTTTCTTT. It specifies CASSQVQGRNTEAFF.

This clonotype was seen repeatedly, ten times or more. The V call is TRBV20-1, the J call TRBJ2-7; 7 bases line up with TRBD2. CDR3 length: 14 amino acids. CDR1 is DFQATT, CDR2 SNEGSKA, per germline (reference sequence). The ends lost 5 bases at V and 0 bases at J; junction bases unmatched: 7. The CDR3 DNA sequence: TGCAGTGCTGGTAGCGGGTCAAGCTCCTACGAGCAGTACTTC. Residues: CSAGSGSSSYEQYF.

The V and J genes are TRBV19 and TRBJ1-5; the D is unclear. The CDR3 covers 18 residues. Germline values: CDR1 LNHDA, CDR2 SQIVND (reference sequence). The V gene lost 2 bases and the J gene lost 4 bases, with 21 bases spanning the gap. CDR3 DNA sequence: TGTGCCAGTAGTATAAAGACCGGGGTGGCATATGGGAATCAGCCCCAGCATTTT. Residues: CASSIKTGVAYGNQPQHF.

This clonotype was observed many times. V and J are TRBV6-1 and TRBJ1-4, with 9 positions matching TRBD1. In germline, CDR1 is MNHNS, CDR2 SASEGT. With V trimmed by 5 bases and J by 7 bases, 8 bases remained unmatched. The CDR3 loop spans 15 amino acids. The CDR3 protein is CASSPGDRVAEKLFF. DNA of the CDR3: TGTGCCAGCAGTCCGGGGGACAGGGTAGCTGAAAAACTGTTTTTT.

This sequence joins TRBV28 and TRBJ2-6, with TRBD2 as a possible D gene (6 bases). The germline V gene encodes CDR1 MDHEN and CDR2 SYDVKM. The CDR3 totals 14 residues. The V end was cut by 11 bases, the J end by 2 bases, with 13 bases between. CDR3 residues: CAVQGGTGANVLTF. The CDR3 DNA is TGTGCCGTTCAGGGCGGGACTGGGGCCAACGTCCTGACTTTC.

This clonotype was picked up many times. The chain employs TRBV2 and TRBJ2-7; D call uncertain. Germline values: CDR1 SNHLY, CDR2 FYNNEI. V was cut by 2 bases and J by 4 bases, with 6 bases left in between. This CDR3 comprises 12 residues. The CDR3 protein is CASSELGYEQYF. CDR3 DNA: TGTGCCAGCAGTGAACTAGGTTACGAGCAGTACTTC.

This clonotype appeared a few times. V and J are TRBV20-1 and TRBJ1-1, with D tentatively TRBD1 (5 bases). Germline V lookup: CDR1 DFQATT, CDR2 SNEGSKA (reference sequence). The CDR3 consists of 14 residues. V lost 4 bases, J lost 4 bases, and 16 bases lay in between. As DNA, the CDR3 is TGCAGTGCTACAGCCTCGGGGGGAGGCACTGAAGCTTTCTTT. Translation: CSATASGGGTEAFF.

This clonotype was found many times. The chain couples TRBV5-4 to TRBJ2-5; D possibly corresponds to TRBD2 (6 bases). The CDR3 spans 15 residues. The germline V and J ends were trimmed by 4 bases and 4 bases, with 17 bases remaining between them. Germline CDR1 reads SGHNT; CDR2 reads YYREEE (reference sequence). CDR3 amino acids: CASSEGLPTRETQYF. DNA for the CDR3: TGTGCCAGCAGCGAAGGACTACCTACCCGAGAGACCCAGTACTTC.

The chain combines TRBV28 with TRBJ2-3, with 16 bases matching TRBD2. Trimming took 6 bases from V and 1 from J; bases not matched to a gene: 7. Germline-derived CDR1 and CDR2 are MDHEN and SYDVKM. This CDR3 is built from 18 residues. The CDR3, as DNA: TGTGCCAGCAGCCCTGGGACTAGCGGGAGGGCCCGCACAGATACGCAGTATTTT. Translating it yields CASSPGTSGRARTDTQYF.

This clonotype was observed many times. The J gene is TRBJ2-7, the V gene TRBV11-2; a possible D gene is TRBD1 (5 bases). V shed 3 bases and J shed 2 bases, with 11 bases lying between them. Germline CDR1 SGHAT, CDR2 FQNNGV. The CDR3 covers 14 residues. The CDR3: CASSFRGRAYEQYF. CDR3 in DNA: TGTGCCAGCAGCTTCCGCGGCAGGGCCTACGAGCAGTACTTC.

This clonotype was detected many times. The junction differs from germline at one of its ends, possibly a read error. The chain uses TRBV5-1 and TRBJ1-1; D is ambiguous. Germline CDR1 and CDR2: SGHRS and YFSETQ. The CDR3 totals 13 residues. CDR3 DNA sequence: TGTGCCAGCTCACCAAATCTGAACACTGAAGCTTTCTTT. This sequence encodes CASSPNLNTEAFF.

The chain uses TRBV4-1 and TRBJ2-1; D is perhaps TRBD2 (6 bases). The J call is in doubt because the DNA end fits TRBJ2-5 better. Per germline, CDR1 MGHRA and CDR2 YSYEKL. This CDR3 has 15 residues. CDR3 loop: CASSQVGRSAETQYF. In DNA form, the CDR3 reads TGCGCCAGCAGCCAAGTGGGGAGGAGCGCAGAGACCCAGTACTTC.

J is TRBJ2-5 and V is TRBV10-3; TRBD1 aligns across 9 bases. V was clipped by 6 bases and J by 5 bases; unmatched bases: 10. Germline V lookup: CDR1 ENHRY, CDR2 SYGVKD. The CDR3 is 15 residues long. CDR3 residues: CAIRGDYRGLETQYF. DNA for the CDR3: TGTGCCATCAGAGGGGATTACAGGGGGCTGGAGACCCAGTACTTC.

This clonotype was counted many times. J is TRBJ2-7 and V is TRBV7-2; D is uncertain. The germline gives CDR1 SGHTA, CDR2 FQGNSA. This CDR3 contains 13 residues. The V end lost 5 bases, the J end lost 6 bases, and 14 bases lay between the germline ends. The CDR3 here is CASSPNAGREQYF. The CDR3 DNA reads TGTGCCAGCAGCCCAAACGCCGGACGCGAGCAGTACTTC.

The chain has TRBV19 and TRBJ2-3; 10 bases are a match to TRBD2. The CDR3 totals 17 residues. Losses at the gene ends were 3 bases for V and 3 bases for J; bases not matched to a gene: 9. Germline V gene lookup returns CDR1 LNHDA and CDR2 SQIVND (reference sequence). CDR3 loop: CASSMDLAGVKTDTQYF. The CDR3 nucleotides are TGTGCCAGTAGTATGGACCTAGCGGGAGTTAAGACAGATACGCAGTATTTT.

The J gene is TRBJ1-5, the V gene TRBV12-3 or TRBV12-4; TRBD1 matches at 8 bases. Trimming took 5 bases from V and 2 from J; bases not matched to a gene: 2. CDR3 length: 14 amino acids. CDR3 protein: CASSETGGNQPQHF. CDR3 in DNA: TGTGCCAGCAGTGAGACAGGGGGCAATCAGCCCCAGCATTTT.

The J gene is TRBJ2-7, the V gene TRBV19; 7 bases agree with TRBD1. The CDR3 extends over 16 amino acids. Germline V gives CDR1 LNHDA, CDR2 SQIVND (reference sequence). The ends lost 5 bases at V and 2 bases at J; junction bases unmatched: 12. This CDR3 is CASSPLPGQIAYEQYF. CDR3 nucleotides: TGTGCCAGTAGTCCCCTGCCGGGACAGATTGCCTACGAGCAGTACTTC.

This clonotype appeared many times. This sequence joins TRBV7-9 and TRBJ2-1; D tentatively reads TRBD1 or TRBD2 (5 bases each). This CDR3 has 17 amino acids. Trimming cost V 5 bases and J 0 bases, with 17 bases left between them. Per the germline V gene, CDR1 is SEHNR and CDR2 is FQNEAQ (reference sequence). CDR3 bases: TGTGCCAGCAGCCCCCGTTGGGGGATGAGCTCCTACAATGAGCAGTTCTTC. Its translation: CASSPRWGMSSYNEQFF.

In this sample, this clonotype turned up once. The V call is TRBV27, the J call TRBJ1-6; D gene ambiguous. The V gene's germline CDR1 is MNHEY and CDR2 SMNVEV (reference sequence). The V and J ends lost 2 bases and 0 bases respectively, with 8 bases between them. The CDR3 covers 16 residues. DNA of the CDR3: TGTGCCAGCAGTTTAGGGCAGATCTCCTATAATTCACCCCTCCACTTT. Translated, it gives CASSLGQISYNSPLHF.

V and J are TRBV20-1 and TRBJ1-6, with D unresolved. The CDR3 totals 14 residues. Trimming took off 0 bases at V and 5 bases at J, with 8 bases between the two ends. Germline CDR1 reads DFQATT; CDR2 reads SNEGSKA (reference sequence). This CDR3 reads CSARDALNNSPLHF. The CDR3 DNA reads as TGCAGTGCTAGAGATGCGTTAAATAATTCACCCCTCCACTTT.

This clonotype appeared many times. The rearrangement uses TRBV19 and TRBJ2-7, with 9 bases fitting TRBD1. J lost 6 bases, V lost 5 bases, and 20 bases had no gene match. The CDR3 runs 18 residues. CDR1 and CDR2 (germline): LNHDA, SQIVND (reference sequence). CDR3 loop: CASSPEGTGLNRPREQYF. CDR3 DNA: TGTGCCAGTAGTCCCGAGGGGACAGGGCTCAACCGCCCCCGCGAGCAGTACTTC.

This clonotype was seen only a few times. CDR3 nucleotide sequence: TGTGCCAGCAGAACCACCGGGGCAGGCTATGGCTACACCTTC. This encodes CASRTTGAGYGYTF. The V gene is TRBV28, the J gene TRBJ1-2; D is possibly TRBD1 (5 bases). Trimming took 6 bases from V and 4 from J, leaving 15 bases between them. Per germline, CDR1 MDHEN and CDR2 SYDVKM. The CDR3 sequence is 14 residues long.

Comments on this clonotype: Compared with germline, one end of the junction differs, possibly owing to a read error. The CDR3 region is CASSLAGGGAYNERFF. The CDR3 DNA is TGTGCCAGCAGCTTAGCGGGGGGAGGTGCCTACAATGAGCGGTTCTTC. V and J are TRBV7-2 and TRBJ2-1; perhaps TRBD2 as D (6 bases). CDR1 SGHTA and CDR2 FQGNSA come from the germline V gene. The CDR3 extends over 16 amino acids.

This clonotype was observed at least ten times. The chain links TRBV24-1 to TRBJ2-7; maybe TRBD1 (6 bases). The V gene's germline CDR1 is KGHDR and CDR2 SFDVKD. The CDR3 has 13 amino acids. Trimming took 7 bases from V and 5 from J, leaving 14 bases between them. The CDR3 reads CATRPPGEHEQYF. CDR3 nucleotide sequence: TGTGCCACCAGACCACCAGGGGAGCACGAGCAGTACTTC.